This T cell receptor (beta chain) was obtained from a study of cytomegalovirus exposure and HLA in healthy donors. Overall study: Prior work identified around 100 million unique TCR beta sequences in 150 million to 200 million T cells. Out of a few hundred genotyped donors, around 80% belonged to the Caucasian-associated ancestry cluster.

Study-level findings and limits: HLA-A and HLA-B allele assignments for most subjects were reportedly predicted accurately using TCR beta sequences.

The study ran its PCR with 60 Vbeta and 13 Jbeta primers. The method was immunoSEQ multiplex PCR; TCRdb's version includes in-frame clones alone and lacks a portion of them. The table shows about 130,000 clones, with 70% occurring only once. Per the germline V gene, CDR1 is KGHSH and CDR2 is LQKENI. J gave up 5 bases and V 3 bases, and 11 bases lay outside the gene matches. This CDR3 is built from 16 residues. This clone was counted a few times. The antigen remains undetermined. The donors gave bone marrow, and they were healthy. This receptor was identified in a woman aged 55-69 years in good health and CMV-seropositive. Sequencing input: PBMCs. The rearrangement uses TRBV18 and TRBJ1-1; 8 bases fit TRBD1. The CDR3: CASSPVKGQGGTEAFF. The CDR3, as DNA: TGTGCCAGCTCACCGGTGAAAGGACAGGGAGGTACTGAAGCTTTCTTT.